These 21 T cell receptor beta chains were sequenced from one sample in a study of cytotoxic CD8 clonotypes in ibrutinib-treated CLL. Profiling relied on immunoSEQ multiplex PCR, and the TCRdb table lists in-frame clones only, not all of them. Among some 150,000 clones listed, 80% were seen once. The specimen was PBMCs, collected after 36 months of ibrutinib treatment. These receptors originate from a human donor with chronic lymphocytic leukemia.

This clone was seen a few times. The chain couples TRBV5-1 to TRBJ2-3; weak D call: TRBD2 (8 bases). The germline V gene encodes CDR1 SGHRS and CDR2 YFSETQ. The CDR3 spans 20 residues. Between the trimmed V and J ends, which lost 2 bases and 2 bases, there was a span of 27 bases. The CDR3 is CASSFVLWAGGQRPTDTQYF. The CDR3 DNA is TGCGCCAGCAGCTTTGTCCTTTGGGCGGGGGGACAGCGACCCACAGATACGCAGTATTTT.

This clone was recorded a few times. The chain is built from TRBV5-1 and TRBJ2-3; the match to TRBD2 covers 9 bases. After removal of 0 bases from V and 4 bases from J, the junction contained 9 bases not matched to a gene. Germline loops: CDR1 SGHRS, CDR2 YFSETQ. There are 17 residues in the CDR3. CDR3 loop: CASSLAVAGGPPDTQYF. The CDR3, as DNA: TGCGCCAGCAGCTTGGCCGTGGCGGGAGGGCCTCCAGATACGCAGTATTTT. Full variable domain (rest looked up from reference TRBV5-1 and TRBJ2-3): KAGVTQTPRYLIKTRGQQVTLSCSPISGHRSVSWYQQTPGQGLQFLFEYFSETQRNKGNFPGRFSGRQFSNSRSEMNVSTLELGDSALYLCASSLAVAGGPPDTQYFGPGTRLTVL.

This chain connects TRBV11-2 to TRBJ2-5; no firm D call. CDR3 length: 16 amino acids. Germline V gene lookup returns CDR1 SGHAT and CDR2 FQNNGV. V gave up 3 bases and J gave up 5 bases, with 19 bases separating them. CDR3 region: CASSFRLLTSPETQYF. CDR3 DNA sequence: TGTGCCAGCAGCTTCAGACTCCTCACCTCCCCGGAGACCCAGTACTTC.

This chain uses TRBV10-3 with TRBJ1-4; TRBD1 matches 9 bases. The junction had 1 base not matched to a gene; V was cut back by 10 bases and J by 1 base. CDR1 is ENHRY, CDR2 SYGVKD, per germline. This CDR3 has 13 residues. The CDR3 DNA is TGTGCCACGGGACAGGGAACTAATGAAAAACTGTTTTTT. It is translated as CATGQGTNEKLFF.

The chain is built from TRBV10-3 and TRBJ2-2; possibly TRBD1 or TRBD2 for D (5 bases each). Germline assignment: CDR1 ENHRY and CDR2 SYGVKD. This CDR3 has 14 amino acids. V was shortened by 6 bases and J by 5 bases, with 13 bases between the two germline ends. In nucleotides, the CDR3 is TGTGCCATCAGGGGGGTCTTGGAGACCGGGGAGCTGTTTTTT. It codes for CAIRGVLETGELFF.

The genes are TRBV7-9 and TRBJ2-2; D gene unclear. Trimming stripped 5 bases from V and 6 bases from J, with 10 bases between. Per the germline V gene, CDR1 is SEHNR and CDR2 is FQNEAQ (reference sequence). This CDR3 is 13 amino acids long. In nucleotides, the CDR3 is TGTGCCAGCAGCACCCTGTCGGCCGGGGAGCTGTTTTTT. This gives the protein CASSTLSAGELFF.

This clone has more than one count but fewer than ten. V is TRBV6-6 and J is TRBJ1-2; D is unclear. V dropped 7 bases and J dropped 6 bases, with 12 bases sitting between them. The CDR3 runs to 12 residues. The germline V gene encodes CDR1 MNHNY and CDR2 SVGAGI (reference sequence). For the CDR3, the DNA is TGTGCCAGCACCCTGGACGCCGATGGCTACACCTTC. It translates to CASTLDADGYTF.

The chain has TRBV10-1 and TRBJ1-2; no reliable D call. V shed 6 bases and J shed 3 bases, with 14 bases lying between them. This CDR3 contains 14 residues. The germline gives CDR1 WNHNN, CDR2 SYGVQD (reference sequence). The CDR3 is CASSPRNGDYGYTF. The CDR3 bases are TGCGCCAGCAGCCCTCGAAACGGGGACTATGGCTACACCTTC.

The rearrangement links TRBV28 to TRBJ2-5; D may correspond to TRBD1 or TRBD2 (6 bases each). Trimming took 6 bases from V and 9 from J, leaving 23 bases between them. The CDR3 consists of 15 residues. The germline CDR1 and CDR2 sequences are MDHEN and SYDVKM. The CDR3 DNA is TGTGCCAGCAGCCCAACGCTAGGGGGGAGTGGGGCCCAGTACTTC. This translates into CASSPTLGGSGAQYF.

The chain uses TRBV20-1 and TRBJ1-2; the D is unclear. V was pared by 3 bases and J by 4 bases, with 6 bases between. The CDR3 is 11 residues long. Looked up from germline, CDR1 is DFQATT and CDR2 is SNEGSKA (reference sequence). CDR3 in amino acids: CSASRAYGYTF. The CDR3 DNA reads TGCAGTGCTAGCCGGGCCTATGGCTACACCTTC.

The chain recombines TRBV28 with TRBJ1-6, with 7 bases matching TRBD1. V lost 5 bases to trimming and J lost 10 bases; unmatched junction nucleotides: 8. Germline CDR1 is MDHEN and CDR2 is SYDVKM. This CDR3 is 14 amino acids long. The CDR3 DNA reads TGTGCCAGCAGTCCCGGACAGGCCTGGTCACCCCTCCACTTT. It is translated as CASSPGQAWSPLHF.

The chain combines TRBV2 with TRBJ2-1, with 10 positions matching TRBD2. J lost 0 bases, V lost 7 bases, and 6 bases had no gene match. This CDR3 is 16 amino acids long. Germline assignment: CDR1 SNHLY and CDR2 FYNNEI. The CDR3 DNA is TGTGCCAGCACTTTGGGACTAGCGAACTCCTACAATGAGCAGTTCTTC. Its protein is CASTLGLANSYNEQFF.

In this sample, this clone turned up a few times. The rearrangement uses TRBV29-1 and TRBJ1-1; D is perhaps TRBD1 (5 bases). Trimming left V 7 bases short and J 2 bases short, with 11 bases between. Germline V gives CDR1 SQVTM, CDR2 ANQGSEA. This CDR3 has 12 amino acids. CDR3 sequence (DNA): TGCAGCGGATCGGGACTAAACACTGAAGCTTTCTTT. Amino acid sequence: CSGSGLNTEAFF.

The V and J genes are TRBV10-3 and TRBJ2-3; D ambiguous. CDR3 length: 13 residues. Germline V lookup: CDR1 ENHRY, CDR2 SYGVKD. V lost 6 bases to trimming and J lost 0 bases, with 7 bases between them. CDR3 bases: TGTGCCATCAGCTCGAGTAGCACAGATACGCAGTATTTT. Translation gives CAISSSSTDTQYF.

V gene TRBV7-9 combines with J gene TRBJ2-1, with D unclear. The V gene lost 2 bases and the J gene lost 4 bases, with 9 bases spanning the gap. This CDR3 region has 14 residues. Germline V lookup: CDR1 SEHNR, CDR2 FQNEAQ (reference sequence). Here the CDR3 reads CASSLSIGYNEQFF. CDR3 coding DNA: TGTGCCAGCAGCTTATCCATAGGTTACAATGAGCAGTTCTTC.

The CDR3: CASSGLYGTADTEAFF. The CDR3 DNA reads TGTGCCAGCAGCGGCTTATATGGGACAGCGGACACTGAAGCTTTCTTT. The chain has TRBV6-6 and TRBJ1-1; 7 bases fit TRBD1. Germline V gene data show CDR1 as MNHNY and CDR2 as SVGAGI (reference sequence). This CDR3 has 16 residues. With V trimmed by 6 bases and J by 3 bases, 13 bases remained unmatched.

The rearrangement joins TRBV7-9 to TRBJ1-1; TRBD1 aligns across 9 bases. Germline V gene lookup returns CDR1 SEHNR and CDR2 FQNEAQ (reference sequence). V lost 2 bases, J lost 8 bases, and 9 bases stayed unmatched. The CDR3 covers 15 residues. CDR3 coding DNA: TGTGCCAGCAGCTTACGTACCGGGACAGGGACCGAAGCTTTCTTT. Protein: CASSLRTGTGTEAFF. Looking up the rest from reference TRBV7-9 and TRBJ1-1 gives the full variable domain: DTGVSQNPRHKITKRGQNVTFRCDPISEHNRLYWYRQTLGQGPEFLTYFQNEAQLEKSRLLSDRFSAERPKGSFSTLEIQRTEQGDSAMYLCASSLRTGTGTEAFFGQGTRLTVV.

The chain links TRBV27 to TRBJ1-2; TRBD1 is a possible D gene (6 bases). Trimming pared 10 bases from V and 4 bases from J, leaving 22 bases between. Germline CDR1 reads MNHEY; CDR2 reads SMNVEV (reference sequence). The CDR3 contains 15 residues. The CDR3 DNA follows: TGTGCCACTAAAGCCGGGGGGCAGATAAGCTATGGCTACACCTTC. This codes for CATKAGGQISYGYTF.

The chain combines TRBV19 with TRBJ2-1, with 12 positions matching TRBD2. Germline lookup yields CDR1 LNHDA and CDR2 SQIVND (reference sequence). This CDR3 region has 15 residues. V trimming: 7 bases; J trimming: 7 bases; junction bases outside the gene matches: 8. This CDR3 is CASTPTSGRGNEQFF. CDR3 sequence (DNA): TGTGCCAGTACCCCGACTAGCGGGAGAGGGAATGAGCAGTTCTTC. Looking up the rest from reference TRBV19 and TRBJ2-1 gives the full variable domain: DGGITQSPKYLFRKEGQNVTLSCEQNLNHDAMYWYRQDPGQGLRLIYYSQIVNDFQKGDIAEGYSVSREKKESFPLTVTSAQKNPTAFYLCASTPTSGRGNEQFFGPGTRLTVL.

The chain joins TRBV5-6 to TRBJ1-2; 10 bases are shared with TRBD1. The CDR3 extends over 19 amino acids. With 3 bases clipped from V and 4 bases from J, the junction kept 18 bases outside the gene matches. From germline, CDR1 is SGHDT and CDR2 YYEEEE. The CDR3 DNA sequence: TGTGCCAGCAGCTCTCGATCCGGGACAGGGGTAGCGAGGGGCTATGGCTACACCTTC. It codes for CASSSRSGTGVARGYGYTF.

V and J are TRBV4-1 and TRBJ2-1; the D gene is possibly TRBD2 (5 bases). Germline V lookup: CDR1 MGHRA, CDR2 YSYEKL. The CDR3 runs to 13 residues. Trimming left V 1 base short and J 4 bases short, with 5 bases between. CDR3 amino acids: CASSQGTYNEQFF. In nucleotides, the CDR3 is TGCGCCAGCAGCCAAGGGACTTACAATGAGCAGTTCTTC.